This T cell receptor (beta chain) was recorded in a study of blood T cell repertoires in COVID-19. Study overall: Acute-phase and convalescent COVID-19 samples originated in the United States, Italy and Spain. T cells, B-cell-depleted T cells, or PBMCs supplied cDNA or gDNA.

CDR1 MNHNS and CDR2 SASEGT come from the germline V gene. Trimming left V 2 bases short and J 8 bases short, with 16 bases between. The CDR3 has 16 amino acids. Under the authors' procedure: Scientists estimated how many nucleated cells there were by amplifying reference gene primers. The assay was immunoSEQ multiplex PCR, and TCRdb's table has in-frame clones only and misses some. V and J calls and clone size follow that table, whereas D and trimming were derived from the DNA. The table includes 300,000 to 400,000 clones, around 87% detected once. The V gene is TRBV6-1, the J gene TRBJ1-6, with D possibly being TRBD1 (6 bases). The clonotype comes from a woman aged 50 to 60 who had recovered from COVID-19. The sample was peripheral blood. The CDR3 loop reads CASSEYTGWSDSPLHF. CDR3 bases: TGTGCCAGCAGTGAATATACAGGGTGGTCTGATTCACCCCTCCACTTT.